Described below is a single TCR beta chain sequence and its context. What it binds is unknown. The length of the CDR3 is 14 residues. The germline V gene has CDR1 LNHDA and CDR2 SQIVND (reference sequence). The trim removed 3 bases at V and 3 bases at J, leaving 2 bases unmatched. The sample originates from a study of cytomegalovirus exposure and HLA in healthy donors. Study results and caveats: According to the study, 160 or so TCR beta chains were cytomegalovirus-associated. Accurate prediction of HLA-A and HLA-B alleles (for most subjects) was reportedly achieved from TCR beta sequences.

Vbeta (60) and Jbeta (13) primers were used in the PCR. Profiling relied on immunoSEQ multiplex PCR, and the TCRdb table lists in-frame clones only, not all of them. This sample yields 100,000 to 150,000 clones, of which 60% to 85% are seen a single time; less than 2% belongs to the top ten. This TCR came from a man aged 50 to 60 in good health and CMV-seronegative. The chain employs TRBV19 and TRBJ1-1; 9 nucleotides align to TRBD1. Sequencing was done on a sample of PBMCs. The CDR3 nucleotides are TGTGCCAGTAGTATCGACAGGGGGTACACTGAAGCTTTCTTT. Translation: CASSIDRGYTEAFF. Full variable domain (outside the CDR3, taken from reference TRBV19 and TRBJ1-1): DGGITQSPKYLFRKEGQNVTLSCEQNLNHDAMYWYRQDPGQGLRLIYYSQIVNDFQKGDIAEGYSVSREKKESFPLTVTSAQKNPTAFYLCASSIDRGYTEAFFGQGTRLTVV.